The entry below gives a single TCR beta chain sequence along with its context. The sample holds a few counts of this clonotype. This receptor's antigen is unknown. Within one base of it there is no much larger clone, and no base qualities were kept. The CDR3 runs 16 residues from the cysteine to the phenylalanine. Only the CDR3 region is kept as DNA, spanning 48 bases read in frame from base 1. In the germline V gene (reference sequence), CDR1 corresponds to LNHDA and CDR2 to SQIVND. V is reduced by 6 bases and J by 0 bases, leaving a spacing of 12 bases between them. The data were obtained in a study of T cell repertoires in cytomegalovirus infection (dated by TCRdb to about 2019). For the wider study: Recently identified HLA-C-restricted CMV epitopes, whose presentation resists viral immunomodulation, were targeted by peptide stimulations together with well-studied HLA-B-restricted epitopes. Donor HLA type was relevant to the analysis, because carriage of CMV infection together with the matching HLA type was indicated by public TCR beta signatures. Overall results and qualifications from the work: The ex vivo response was dominated by HLA-C-restricted CMV-specific TCR beta clonotypes, which also provided the single most frequent clonotype in two of eight donors. In both this cohort and an independent roughly 400-donor cohort, the cumulative frequency of public TCR beta family members distinguished carriers of CMV infection plus the relevant HLA type.

The treatment or condition label on this specimen signifies: in vitro stimulation with specific CMV peptide epitopes to enrich CMV-specific T cells. Sequencing took place on an Illumina HiSeq 1500. TCRdb's own reprocessing of the public reads used fastp at Q25 and MiXCR and kept productive beta chains. Every distinct CDR3 protein forms one entry, paired with its most common genes and DNA. The sample data list hundreds of thousands of distinct CDR3 sequences, and approximately 31% of these were observed just once. The top ten hold 13% of the sample. The sequenced sample was cultured CD8+ T cells from PBMCs, obtained from culture after CMV antigen stimulation. This clonotype was obtained from a human donor in good health (CMV status not recorded). Some clones in this sample may be carry-over from other donors' samples. The chain uses TRBV19 and TRBJ1-6; no D segment can be confidently identified. The DNA sequence is TGTGCCAGTAGCCTATCAGGTCGCTCCTATAATTCACCCCTCCACTTT. Its coded protein is CASSLSGRSYNSPLHF.